The clone carrying this T cell receptor (beta chain) was counted between two and nine times. The target antigen is unknown. The method was immunoSEQ multiplex PCR; TCRdb's version includes in-frame clones alone and lacks a portion of them. Of tens of thousands of clones listed, 87% were seen once; the top ten hold roughly 2.6%. This sample stems from a study of T cell responses to AZD1222 COVID-19 vaccine. General observations from the study: Donors, mostly white British, included more females; clonal diversity was possibly underestimated.

The germline gives CDR1 MDHEN, CDR2 SYDVKM. This CDR3 has 13 amino acids. V was trimmed by 6 bases and J by 3 bases, leaving 8 bases between them. The sequence was obtained from an adult who received the AZD1222 COVID-19 vaccine. This sequence joins TRBV28 and TRBJ2-2; D not resolved. Sequencing used peripheral blood, obtained 28 days after the second AZD1222 dose. The CDR3 reads CASRRLDTGELFF. CDR3 nucleotides: TGTGCCAGCAGGCGGCTGGACACCGGGGAGCTGTTTTTT.